The sequence of this TCR beta chain was determined in a study of patients and donors after allogeneic stem cell transplantation (dated by TCRdb to about 2020). Comment on this clonotype: Its antigen is currently not known. Within one base of it there is no much larger clone, and no base qualities were kept.

Receptor libraries were prepared by RT-PCR. TCRdb shows the sequencer as NextSeq 550. TCRdb took the public reads, trimmed them with fastp at Q25, ran MiXCR for clone calling and kept in-frame beta chains. CDR3 protein sequences are deduplicated, and each keeps its most common genes and DNA. The sample table lists roughly 880,000 distinct CDR3 sequences, about 20% of them with a count of one. The ten most abundant clones make up 6% of the sample. Trimming at the junction amounts to 5 bases on V and 3 bases on J, and the germline ends lie 14 bases apart. Its CDR3 holds 15 amino acids, cysteine through phenylalanine. Only the CDR3 DNA is retained, 45 bases long and in frame from the first base. The germline V gene supplies CDR1 SGHTA and CDR2 FQGNSA.

Material for sequencing was blood, either unsorted or a sorted T cell fraction (not recorded which). The V gene is TRBV7-2 and the J gene is TRBJ1-5; TRBD1 could be the D gene, as 5 bases match. This clonotype was obtained from a human donor who was either an allogeneic HSCT recipient or a stem cell or donor lymphocyte infusion donor (not recorded which). It is not recorded whose cells these are; they may come from a transplant donor. The CDR3 protein: CASSLRGSPNQPQHF. The nucleotides are TGTGCCAGCAGCCTTCGGGGCAGCCCCAATCAGCCCCAGCATTTT. The full variable domain, completed from the reference TRBV7-2 and TRBJ1-5 proteins outside the CDR3, reads GAGVSQSPSNKVTEKGKDVELRCDPISGHTALYWYRQSLGQGLEFLIYFQGNSAPDKSGLPSDRFSAERTGGSVSTLTIQRTQQEDSAVYLCASSLRGSPNQPQHFGDGTRLSIL.